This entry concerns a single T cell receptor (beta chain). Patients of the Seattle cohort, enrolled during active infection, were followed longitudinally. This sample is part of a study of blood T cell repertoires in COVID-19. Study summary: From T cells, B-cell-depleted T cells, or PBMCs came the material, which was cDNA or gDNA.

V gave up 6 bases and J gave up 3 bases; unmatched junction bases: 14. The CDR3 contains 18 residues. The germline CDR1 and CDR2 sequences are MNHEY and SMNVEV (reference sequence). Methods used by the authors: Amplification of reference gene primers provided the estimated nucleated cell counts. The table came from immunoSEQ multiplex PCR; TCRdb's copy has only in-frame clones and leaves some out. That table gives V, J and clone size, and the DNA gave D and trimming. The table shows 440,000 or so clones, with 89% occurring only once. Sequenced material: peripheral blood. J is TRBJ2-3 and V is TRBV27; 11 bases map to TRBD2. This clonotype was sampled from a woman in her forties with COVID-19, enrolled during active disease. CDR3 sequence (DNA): TGTGCCAGCAGAAGCCTCACCTTAGCGGGGGGGCCAACAGATACGCAGTATTTT. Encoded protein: CASRSLTLAGGPTDTQYF.